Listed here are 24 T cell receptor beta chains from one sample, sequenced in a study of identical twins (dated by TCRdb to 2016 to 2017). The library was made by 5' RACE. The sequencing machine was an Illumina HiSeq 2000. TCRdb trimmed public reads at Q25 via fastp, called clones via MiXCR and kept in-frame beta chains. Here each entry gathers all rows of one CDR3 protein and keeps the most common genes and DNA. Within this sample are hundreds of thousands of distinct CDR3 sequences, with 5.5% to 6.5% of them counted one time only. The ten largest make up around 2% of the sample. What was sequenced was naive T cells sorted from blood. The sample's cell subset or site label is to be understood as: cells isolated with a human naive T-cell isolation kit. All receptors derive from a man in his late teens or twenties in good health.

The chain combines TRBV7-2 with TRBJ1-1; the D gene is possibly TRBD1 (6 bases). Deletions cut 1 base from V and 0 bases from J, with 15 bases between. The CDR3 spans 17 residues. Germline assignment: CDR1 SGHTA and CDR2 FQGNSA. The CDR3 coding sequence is TGTGCCAGCAGCTTAGGGGGGACACAGATAATGAACACTGAAGCTTTCTTT. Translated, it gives CASSLGGTQIMNTEAFF.

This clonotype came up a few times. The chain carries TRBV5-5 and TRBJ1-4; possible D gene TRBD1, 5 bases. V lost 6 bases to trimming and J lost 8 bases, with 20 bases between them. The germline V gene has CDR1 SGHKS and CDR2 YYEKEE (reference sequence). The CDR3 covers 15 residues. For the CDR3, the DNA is TGTGCCAGCACCCAAACGTCGGGCAGGGACGAAAAACTGTTTTTT. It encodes CASTQTSGRDEKLFF.

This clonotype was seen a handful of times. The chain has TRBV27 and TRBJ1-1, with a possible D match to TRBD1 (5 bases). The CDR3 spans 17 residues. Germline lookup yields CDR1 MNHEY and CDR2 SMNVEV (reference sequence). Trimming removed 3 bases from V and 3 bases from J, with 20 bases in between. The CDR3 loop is CASSLQFAGPGDTEAFF. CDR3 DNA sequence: TGTGCCAGCAGTTTGCAGTTCGCGGGGCCAGGTGACACTGAAGCTTTCTTT.

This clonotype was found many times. The CDR3 loop reads CASSLLGREQYF. CDR3 bases: TGTGCCAGCAGTTTATTGGGCCGGGAGCAGTACTTC. The chain combines TRBV28 with TRBJ2-7; unclear D gene. CDR3 length equals 12 residues. V was pared by 1 base and J by 7 bases, with 8 bases between. The germline gives CDR1 MDHEN, CDR2 SYDVKM. Based on the CDR3 plus reference TRBV28 and TRBJ2-7, the full variable domain is DVKVTQSSRYLVKRTGEKVFLECVQDMDHENMFWYRQDPGLGLRLIYFSYDVKMKEKGDIPEGYSVSREKKERFSLILESASTNQTSMYLCASSLLGREQYFGPGTRLTVT.

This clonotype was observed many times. The CDR3 nucleotides read TGCAGTGCTAGAGCGGGACTTTCCTACGAGCAGTACTTC. Translation: CSARAGLSYEQYF. The gene calls are TRBV20-1 and TRBJ2-7, with a tentative D call TRBD2 (6 bases). V was shortened by 1 base and J by 1 base, with 8 bases between the two germline ends. Germline V lookup: CDR1 DFQATT, CDR2 SNEGSKA (reference sequence). CDR3 length: 13 residues.

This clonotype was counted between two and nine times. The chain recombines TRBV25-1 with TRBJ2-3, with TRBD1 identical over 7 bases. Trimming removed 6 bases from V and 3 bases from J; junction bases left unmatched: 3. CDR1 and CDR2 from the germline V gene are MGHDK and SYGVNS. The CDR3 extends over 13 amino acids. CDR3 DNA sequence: TGTGCCAGCAGGGAGACAGGGACAGATACGCAGTATTTT. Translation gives CASRETGTDTQYF.

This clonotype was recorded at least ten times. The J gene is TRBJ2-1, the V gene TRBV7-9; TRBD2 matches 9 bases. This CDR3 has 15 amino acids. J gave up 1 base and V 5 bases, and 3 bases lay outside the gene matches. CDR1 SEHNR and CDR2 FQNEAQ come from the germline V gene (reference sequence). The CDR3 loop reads CASSILAGSYNEQFF. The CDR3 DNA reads TGTGCCAGCAGCATTCTAGCGGGATCCTACAATGAGCAGTTCTTC.

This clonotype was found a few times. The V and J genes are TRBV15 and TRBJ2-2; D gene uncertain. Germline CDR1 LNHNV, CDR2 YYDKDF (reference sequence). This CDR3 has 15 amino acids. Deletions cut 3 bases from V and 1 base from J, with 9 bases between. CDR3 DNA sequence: TGTGCCACCAGCAGCCAGGATCTGAACACCGGGGAGCTGTTTTTT. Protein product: CATSSQDLNTGELFF.

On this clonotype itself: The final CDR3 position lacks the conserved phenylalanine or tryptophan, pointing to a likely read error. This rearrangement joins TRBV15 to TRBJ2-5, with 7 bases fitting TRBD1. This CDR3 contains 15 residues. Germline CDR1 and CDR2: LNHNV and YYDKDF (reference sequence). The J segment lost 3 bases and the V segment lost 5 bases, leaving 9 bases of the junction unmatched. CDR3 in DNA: TGTGCCACCAGCGTATCCCCCGGGACAGAAGAGACCCAGTACTTG. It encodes CATSVSPGTEETQYL.

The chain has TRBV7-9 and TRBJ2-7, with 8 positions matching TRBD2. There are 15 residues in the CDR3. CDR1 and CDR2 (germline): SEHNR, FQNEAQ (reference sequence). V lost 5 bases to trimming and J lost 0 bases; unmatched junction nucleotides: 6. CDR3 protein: CASSQLADSSYEQYF. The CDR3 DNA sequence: TGTGCCAGCAGCCAACTAGCGGACTCCTCCTACGAGCAGTACTTC.

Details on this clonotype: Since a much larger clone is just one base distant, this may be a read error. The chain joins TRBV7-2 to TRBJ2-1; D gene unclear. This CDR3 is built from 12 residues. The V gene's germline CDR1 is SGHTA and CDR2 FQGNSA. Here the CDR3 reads CASTIFAAERFF. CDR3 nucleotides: TGTGCCAGCACCATTTTTGCCGCTGAGCGGTTCTTC.

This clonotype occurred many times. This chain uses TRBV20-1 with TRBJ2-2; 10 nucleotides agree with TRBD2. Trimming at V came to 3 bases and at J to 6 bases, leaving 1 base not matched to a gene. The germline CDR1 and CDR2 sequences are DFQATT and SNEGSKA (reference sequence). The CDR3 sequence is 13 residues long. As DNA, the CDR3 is TGCAGTGCTAGTAGCGGGAGGCCCGGGGAGCTGTTTTTT. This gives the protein CSASSGRPGELFF.

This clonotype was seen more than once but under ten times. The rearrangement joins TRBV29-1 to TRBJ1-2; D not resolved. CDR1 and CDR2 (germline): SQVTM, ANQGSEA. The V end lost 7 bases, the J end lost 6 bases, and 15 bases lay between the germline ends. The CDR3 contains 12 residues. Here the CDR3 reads CSAQDGIDGYTF. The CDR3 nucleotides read TGCAGCGCCCAGGACGGAATTGATGGCTACACCTTC.

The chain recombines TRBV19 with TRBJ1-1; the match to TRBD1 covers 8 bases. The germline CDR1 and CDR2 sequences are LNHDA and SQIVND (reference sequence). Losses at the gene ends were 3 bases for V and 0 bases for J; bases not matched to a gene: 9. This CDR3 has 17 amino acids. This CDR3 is CASSMTGVLLMNTEAFF. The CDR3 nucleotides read TGTGCCAGTAGTATGACAGGGGTTCTTTTGATGAACACTGAAGCTTTCTTT.

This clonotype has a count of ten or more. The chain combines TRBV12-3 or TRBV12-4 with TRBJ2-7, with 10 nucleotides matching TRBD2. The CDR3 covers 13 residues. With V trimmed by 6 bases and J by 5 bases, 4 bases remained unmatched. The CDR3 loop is CASSPGTSDEQYF. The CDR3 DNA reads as TGTGCCAGCAGCCCCGGGACTAGCGACGAGCAGTACTTC.

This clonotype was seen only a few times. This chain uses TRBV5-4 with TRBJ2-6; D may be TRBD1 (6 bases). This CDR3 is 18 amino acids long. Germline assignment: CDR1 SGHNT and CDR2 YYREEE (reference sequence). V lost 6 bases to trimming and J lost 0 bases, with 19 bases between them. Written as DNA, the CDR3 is TGTGCCAGCAATCCTACAGGGCCCGAGTACTCTGGGGCCAACGTCCTGACTTTC. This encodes CASNPTGPEYSGANVLTF.

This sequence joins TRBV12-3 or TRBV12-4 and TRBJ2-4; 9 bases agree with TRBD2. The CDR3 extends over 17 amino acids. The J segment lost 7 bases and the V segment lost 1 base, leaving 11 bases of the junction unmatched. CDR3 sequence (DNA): TGTGCCAGCAGTTTAGGGCGACTAGCGGCACAGAGGAACATTCAGTACTTC. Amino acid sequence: CASSLGRLAAQRNIQYF.

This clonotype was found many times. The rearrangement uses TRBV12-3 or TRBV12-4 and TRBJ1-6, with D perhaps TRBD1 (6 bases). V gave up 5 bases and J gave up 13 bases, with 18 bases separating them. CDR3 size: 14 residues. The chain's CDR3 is CASSPTGPAPPLHF. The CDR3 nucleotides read TGTGCCAGCAGTCCGACAGGACCTGCGCCCCCCCTCCACTTT.

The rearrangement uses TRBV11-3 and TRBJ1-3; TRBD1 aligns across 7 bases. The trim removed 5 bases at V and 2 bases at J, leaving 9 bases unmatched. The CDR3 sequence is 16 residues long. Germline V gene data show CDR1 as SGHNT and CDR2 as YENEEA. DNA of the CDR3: TGTGCCAGCAGCGAAGAAGGGGGCGCGACTGGAAACACCATATATTTT. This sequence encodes CASSEEGGATGNTIYF.

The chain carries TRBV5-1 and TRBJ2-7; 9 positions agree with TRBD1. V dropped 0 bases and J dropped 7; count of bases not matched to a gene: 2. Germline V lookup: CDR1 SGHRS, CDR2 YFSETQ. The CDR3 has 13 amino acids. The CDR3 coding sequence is TGCGCCAGCAGCTTGGATGGGACAGGGGAGCAGTACGTC. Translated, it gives CASSLDGTGEQYV.

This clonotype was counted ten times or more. The CDR3 is CASSFTAGEKADTQYF. In DNA form, the CDR3 reads TGCGCCAGCAGCTTCACAGCGGGAGAGAAAGCAGATACGCAGTATTTT. The J gene is TRBJ2-3, the V gene TRBV5-1; TRBD2 matches at 8 bases. The V and J ends lost 2 bases and 4 bases, in that order; junction bases with no gene match: 9. Looked up from germline, CDR1 is SGHRS and CDR2 is YFSETQ. CDR3 length: 16 residues. Full variable domain (missing parts from reference TRBV5-1 and TRBJ2-3): KAGVTQTPRYLIKTRGQQVTLSCSPISGHRSVSWYQQTPGQGLQFLFEYFSETQRNKGNFPGRFSGRQFSNSRSEMNVSTLELGDSALYLCASSFTAGEKADTQYFGPGTRLTVL.

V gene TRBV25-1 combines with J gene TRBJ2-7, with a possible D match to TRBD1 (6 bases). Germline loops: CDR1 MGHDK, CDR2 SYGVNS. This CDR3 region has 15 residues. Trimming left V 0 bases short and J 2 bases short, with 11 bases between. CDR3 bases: TGTGCCAGCAGTGAATATAGGGGACAACCCTACGAGCAGTACTTC. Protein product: CASSEYRGQPYEQYF.

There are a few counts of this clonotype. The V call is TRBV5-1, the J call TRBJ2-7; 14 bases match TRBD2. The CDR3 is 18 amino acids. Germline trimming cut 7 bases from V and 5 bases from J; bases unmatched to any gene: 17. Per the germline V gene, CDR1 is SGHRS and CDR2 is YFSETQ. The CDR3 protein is CASGPGTSGSPSRDEQYF. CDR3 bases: TGCGCCAGCGGGCCCGGGACTAGCGGGAGCCCCTCCCGGGACGAGCAGTACTTC.

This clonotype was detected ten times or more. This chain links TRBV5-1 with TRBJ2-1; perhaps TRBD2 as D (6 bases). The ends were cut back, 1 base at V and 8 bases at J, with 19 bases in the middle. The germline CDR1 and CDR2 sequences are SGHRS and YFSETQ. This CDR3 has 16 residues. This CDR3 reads CASSLSSWREFDEQFF. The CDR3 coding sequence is TGCGCCAGCAGCTTGTCCTCGTGGAGGGAGTTCGATGAGCAGTTCTTC.